The clone carrying this T cell receptor beta chain was picked up many times. Unique molecular identifiers were incorporated when the TCRbeta library was constructed. TCRdb processed the PCR reads anew with MiXCR; each CDR3 protein has one entry. The sample comprises around 450,000 distinct CDR3 sequences, 10% to 13% of which are singletons, and around 2% rests with the top ten. Deletions cut 5 bases from V and 9 bases from J, with 11 bases between. The CDR3 loop spans 13 amino acids. Germline V gene data show CDR1 as MNHEY and CDR2 as SMNVEV (reference sequence). The data derive from a study of T-cell reconstitution after alpha-beta-depleted transplantation in children.

The chain is built from TRBV27 and TRBJ1-6, with D possibly matching TRBD1 (6 bases). Specimen: PBMCs, collected before TCRalphabeta/CD19-depleted stem cell transplant. The TCR originated in a child aged 2-15 years with inherited bone marrow failure, due to receive a stem cell transplant. CDR3 sequence (DNA): TGTGCCAGCAGTGAGAGCAGGGGTTCACCCCTCCACTTT. It translates to CASSESRGSPLHF.